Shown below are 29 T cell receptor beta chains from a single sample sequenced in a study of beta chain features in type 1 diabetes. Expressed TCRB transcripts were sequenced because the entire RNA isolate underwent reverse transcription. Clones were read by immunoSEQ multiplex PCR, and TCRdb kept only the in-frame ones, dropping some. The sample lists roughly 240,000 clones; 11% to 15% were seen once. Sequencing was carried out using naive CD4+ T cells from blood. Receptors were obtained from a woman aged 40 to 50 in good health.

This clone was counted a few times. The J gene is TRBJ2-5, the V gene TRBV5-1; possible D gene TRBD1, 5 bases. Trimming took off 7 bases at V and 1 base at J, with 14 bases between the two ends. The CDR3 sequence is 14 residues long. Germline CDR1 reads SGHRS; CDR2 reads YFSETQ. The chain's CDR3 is CASQTSGIQETQYF. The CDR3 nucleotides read TGCGCCAGCCAAACGTCAGGGATCCAAGAGACCCAGTACTTC.

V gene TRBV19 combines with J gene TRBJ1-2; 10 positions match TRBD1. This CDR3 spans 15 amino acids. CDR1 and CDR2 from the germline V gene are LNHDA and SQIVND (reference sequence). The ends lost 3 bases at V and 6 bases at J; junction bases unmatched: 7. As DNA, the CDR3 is TGTGCCAGTAGTATGGGACAGGGGCCCTCTGATGGCTACACCTTC. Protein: CASSMGQGPSDGYTF.

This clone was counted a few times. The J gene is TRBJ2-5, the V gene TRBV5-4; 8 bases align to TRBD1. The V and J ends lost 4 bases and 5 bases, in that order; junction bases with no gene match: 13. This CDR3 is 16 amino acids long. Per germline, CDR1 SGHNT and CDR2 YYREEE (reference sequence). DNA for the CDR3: TGTGCCAGCAGCCAAGCTGGGGCAGGGGGCCACGAGACCCAGTACTTC. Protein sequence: CASSQAGAGGHETQYF. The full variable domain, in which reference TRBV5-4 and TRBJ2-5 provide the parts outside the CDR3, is ETGVTQSPTHLIKTRGQQVTLRCSSQSGHNTVSWYQQALGQGPQFIFQYYREEENGRGNFPPRFSGLQFPNYSSELNVNALELDDSALYLCASSQAGAGGHETQYFGPGTRLLVL.

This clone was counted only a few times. CDR3 in DNA: TGTGCCAGTAGTATCGGACAGGGGGCTGTCGAGCAGTACTTC. This translates into CASSIGQGAVEQYF. This chain joins TRBV19 and TRBJ2-7; 11 bases are a match to TRBD1. With 3 bases clipped from V and 6 bases from J, the junction kept 4 bases outside the gene matches. Germline V gene lookup returns CDR1 LNHDA and CDR2 SQIVND (reference sequence). The CDR3 contains 14 residues. The whole variable domain, remainder taken from reference TRBV19 and TRBJ2-7, is DGGITQSPKYLFRKEGQNVTLSCEQNLNHDAMYWYRQDPGQGLRLIYYSQIVNDFQKGDIAEGYSVSREKKESFPLTVTSAQKNPTAFYLCASSIGQGAVEQYFGPGTRLTVT.

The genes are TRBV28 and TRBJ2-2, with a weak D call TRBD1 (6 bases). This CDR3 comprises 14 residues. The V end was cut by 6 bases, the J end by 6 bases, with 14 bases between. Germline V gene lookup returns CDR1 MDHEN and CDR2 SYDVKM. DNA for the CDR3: TGTGCCAGCAGACAATCCGACAGGCCCGGGGAGCTGTTTTTT. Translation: CASRQSDRPGELFF.

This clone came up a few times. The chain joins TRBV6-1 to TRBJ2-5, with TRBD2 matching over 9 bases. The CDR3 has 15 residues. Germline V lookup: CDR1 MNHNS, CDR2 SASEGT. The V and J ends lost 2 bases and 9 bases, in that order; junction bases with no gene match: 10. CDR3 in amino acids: CASSELAGTVSAQYF. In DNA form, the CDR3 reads TGTGCCAGCAGTGAACTAGCGGGGACCGTTTCGGCCCAGTACTTC.

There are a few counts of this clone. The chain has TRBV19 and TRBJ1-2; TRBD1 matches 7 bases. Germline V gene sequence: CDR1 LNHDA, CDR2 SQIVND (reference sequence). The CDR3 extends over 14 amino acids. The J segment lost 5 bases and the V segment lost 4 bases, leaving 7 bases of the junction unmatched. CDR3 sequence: CASSSQGVVYGYTF. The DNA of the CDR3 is TGTGCCAGTAGTAGCCAGGGGGTAGTGTATGGCTACACCTTC.

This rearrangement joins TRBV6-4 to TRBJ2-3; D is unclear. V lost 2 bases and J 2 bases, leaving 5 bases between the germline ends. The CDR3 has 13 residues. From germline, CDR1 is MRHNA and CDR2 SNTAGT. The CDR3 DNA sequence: TGTGCCAGCAGTGACCAAAACACAGATACGCAGTATTTT. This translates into CASSDQNTDTQYF.

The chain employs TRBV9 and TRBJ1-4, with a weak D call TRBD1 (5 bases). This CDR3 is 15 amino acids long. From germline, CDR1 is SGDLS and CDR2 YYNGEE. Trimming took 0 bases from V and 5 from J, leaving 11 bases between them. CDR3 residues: CASSVAAGRNEKLFF. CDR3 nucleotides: TGTGCCAGCAGCGTAGCGGCAGGGCGAAATGAAAAACTGTTTTTT.

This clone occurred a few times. The CDR3 reads CASSGQVPNEKLFF. For the CDR3, the DNA is TGTGCCAGCAGCGGACAGGTACCTAATGAAAAACTGTTTTTT. The genes are TRBV28 and TRBJ1-4; 7 nucleotides align to TRBD1. The CDR3 contains 14 residues. CDR1 is MDHEN, CDR2 SYDVKM, per germline. Trimming removed 6 bases from V and 3 bases from J; junction bases left unmatched: 4.

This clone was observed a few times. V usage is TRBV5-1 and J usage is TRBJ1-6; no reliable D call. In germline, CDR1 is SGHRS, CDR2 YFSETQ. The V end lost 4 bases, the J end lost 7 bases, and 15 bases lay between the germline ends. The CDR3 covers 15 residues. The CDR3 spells CASSRLPEGNSPLHF. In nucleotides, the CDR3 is TGCGCCAGCAGCCGACTCCCTGAGGGAAATTCACCCCTCCACTTT. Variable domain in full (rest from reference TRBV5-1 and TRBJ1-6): KAGVTQTPRYLIKTRGQQVTLSCSPISGHRSVSWYQQTPGQGLQFLFEYFSETQRNKGNFPGRFSGRQFSNSRSEMNVSTLELGDSALYLCASSRLPEGNSPLHFGNGTRLTVT.

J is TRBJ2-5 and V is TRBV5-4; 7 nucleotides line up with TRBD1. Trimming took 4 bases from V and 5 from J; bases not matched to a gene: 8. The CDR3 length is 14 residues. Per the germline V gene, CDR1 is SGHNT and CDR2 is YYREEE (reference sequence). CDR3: CASSRDRERETQYF. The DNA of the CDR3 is TGTGCCAGCAGCCGTGACAGGGAGCGTGAGACCCAGTACTTC. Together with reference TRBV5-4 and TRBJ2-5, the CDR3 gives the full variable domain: ETGVTQSPTHLIKTRGQQVTLRCSSQSGHNTVSWYQQALGQGPQFIFQYYREEENGRGNFPPRFSGLQFPNYSSELNVNALELDDSALYLCASSRDRERETQYFGPGTRLLVL.

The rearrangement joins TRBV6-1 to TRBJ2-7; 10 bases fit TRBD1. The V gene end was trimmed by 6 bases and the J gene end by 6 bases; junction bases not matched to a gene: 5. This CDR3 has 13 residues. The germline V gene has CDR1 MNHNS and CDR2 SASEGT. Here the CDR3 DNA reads TGTGCCAGCAGGACGACAGGGGGCAGCGAGCAGTACTTC. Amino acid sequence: CASRTTGGSEQYF.

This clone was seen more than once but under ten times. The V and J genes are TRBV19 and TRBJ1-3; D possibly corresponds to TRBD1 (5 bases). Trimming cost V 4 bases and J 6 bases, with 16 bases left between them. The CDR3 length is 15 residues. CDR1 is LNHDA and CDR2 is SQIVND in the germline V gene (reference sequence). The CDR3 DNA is TGTGCCAGTAGTAACCCCAGGGCCGGTGAAAACACCATATATTTT. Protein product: CASSNPRAGENTIYF.

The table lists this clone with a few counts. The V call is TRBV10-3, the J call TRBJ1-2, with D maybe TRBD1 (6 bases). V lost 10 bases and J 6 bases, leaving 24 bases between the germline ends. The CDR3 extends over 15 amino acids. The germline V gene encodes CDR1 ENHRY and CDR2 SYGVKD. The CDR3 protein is CATNPRAGVLDGYTF. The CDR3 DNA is TGTGCCACCAACCCTCGGGCAGGGGTTCTCGATGGCTACACCTTC.

In DNA, the CDR3 is TGTGCCAGCAGTTACAGGGGTCGAGAGACCCAGTACTTC. Protein product: CASSYRGRETQYF. The chain has TRBV6-5 and TRBJ2-5, with D possibly matching TRBD1 (5 bases). The CDR3 covers 13 residues. Trimming took 2 bases from V and 4 from J, leaving 8 bases between them. Germline CDR1 MNHEY, CDR2 SVGAGI.

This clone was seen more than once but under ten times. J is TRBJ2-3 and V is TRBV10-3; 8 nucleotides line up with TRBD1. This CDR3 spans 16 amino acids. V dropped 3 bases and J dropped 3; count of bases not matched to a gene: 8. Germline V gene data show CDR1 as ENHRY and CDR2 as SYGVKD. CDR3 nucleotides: TGTGCCATCAGTGAAACCGGACAGGGAGGTACAGATACGCAGTATTTT. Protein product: CAISETGQGGTDTQYF.

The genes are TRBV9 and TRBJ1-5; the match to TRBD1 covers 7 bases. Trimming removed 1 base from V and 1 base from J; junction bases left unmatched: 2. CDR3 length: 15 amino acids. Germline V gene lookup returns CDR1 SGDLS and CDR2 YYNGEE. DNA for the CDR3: TGTGCCAGCAGCGTAAGACAGGGAAGCAATCAGCCCCAGCATTTT. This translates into CASSVRQGSNQPQHF.

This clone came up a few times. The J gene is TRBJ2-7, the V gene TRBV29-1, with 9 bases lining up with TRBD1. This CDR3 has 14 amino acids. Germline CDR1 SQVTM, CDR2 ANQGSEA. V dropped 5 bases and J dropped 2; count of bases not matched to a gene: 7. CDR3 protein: CSVTWTGAPYEQYF. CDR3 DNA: TGCAGCGTTACCTGGACAGGGGCACCCTACGAGCAGTACTTC.

The CDR3 is CASSPGTGSPGTQYF. CDR3 in DNA: TGCGCCAGCAGCCCCGGGACAGGGTCCCCTGGGACCCAGTACTTC. This chain connects TRBV5-1 to TRBJ2-5; 9 bases agree with TRBD1. This CDR3 comprises 15 residues. CDR1 is SGHRS and CDR2 is YFSETQ in the germline V gene. Germline trimming cut 4 bases from V and 7 bases from J; bases unmatched to any gene: 11.

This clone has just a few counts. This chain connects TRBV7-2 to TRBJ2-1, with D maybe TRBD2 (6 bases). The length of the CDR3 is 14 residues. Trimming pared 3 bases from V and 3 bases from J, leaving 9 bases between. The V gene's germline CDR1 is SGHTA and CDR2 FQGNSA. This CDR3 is CASSFNGGYNEQFF. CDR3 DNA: TGTGCCAGCAGCTTTAACGGGGGCTACAATGAGCAGTTCTTC.

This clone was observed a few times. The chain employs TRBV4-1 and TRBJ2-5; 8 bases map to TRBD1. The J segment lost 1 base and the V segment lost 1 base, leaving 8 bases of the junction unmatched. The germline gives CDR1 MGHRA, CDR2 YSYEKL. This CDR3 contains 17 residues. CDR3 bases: TGCGCCAGCAGCCAAGCTATGGTAGACAGGGGCCAAGAGACCCAGTACTTC. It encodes CASSQAMVDRGQETQYF.

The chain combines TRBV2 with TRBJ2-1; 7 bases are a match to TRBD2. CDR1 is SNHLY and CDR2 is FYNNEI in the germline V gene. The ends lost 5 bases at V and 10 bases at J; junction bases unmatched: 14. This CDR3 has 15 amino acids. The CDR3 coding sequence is TGTGCCAGCAGTACCCTTGGGGGGGGATTAGGCGAGCAGTTCTTC. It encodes CASSTLGGGLGEQFF. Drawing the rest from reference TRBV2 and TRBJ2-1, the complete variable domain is EPEVTQTPSHQVTQMGQEVILRCVPISNHLYFYWYRQILGQKVEFLVSFYNNEISEKSEIFDDQFSVERPDGSNFTLKIRSTKLEDSAMYFCASSTLGGGLGEQFFGPGTRLTVL.

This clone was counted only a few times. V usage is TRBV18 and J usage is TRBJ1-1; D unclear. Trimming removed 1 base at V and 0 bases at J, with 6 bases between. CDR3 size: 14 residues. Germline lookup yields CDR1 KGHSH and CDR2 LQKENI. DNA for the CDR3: TGTGCCAGCTCACCACGGGCAGTGAACACTGAAGCTTTCTTT. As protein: CASSPRAVNTEAFF.

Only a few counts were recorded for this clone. CDR3 DNA sequence: TGTGCCAGCAGCGGGGGGGCAGCGGCTTACTATGGCTACACCTTC. Translated: CASSGGAAAYYGYTF. The chain combines TRBV5-4 with TRBJ1-2, with D possibly matching TRBD1 (6 bases). CDR1 SGHNT and CDR2 YYREEE come from the germline V gene (reference sequence). Trimming shortened V by 4 bases and J by 3 bases, and 16 bases separated the two germline ends. The CDR3 length is 15 residues.

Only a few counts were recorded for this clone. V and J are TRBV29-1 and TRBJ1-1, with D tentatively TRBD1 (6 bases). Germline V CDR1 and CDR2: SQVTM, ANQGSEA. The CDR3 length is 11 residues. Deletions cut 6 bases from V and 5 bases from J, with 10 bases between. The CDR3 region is CSVGGQTEAFF. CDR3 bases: TGCAGCGTCGGGGGGCAGACTGAAGCTTTCTTT.

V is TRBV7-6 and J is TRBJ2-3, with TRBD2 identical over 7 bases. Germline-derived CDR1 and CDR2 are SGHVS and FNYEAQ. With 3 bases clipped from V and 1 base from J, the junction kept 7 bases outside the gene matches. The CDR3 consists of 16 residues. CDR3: CASSFLGAGGTDTQYF. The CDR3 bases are TGTGCCAGCAGCTTTTTAGGGGCGGGAGGCACAGATACGCAGTATTTT. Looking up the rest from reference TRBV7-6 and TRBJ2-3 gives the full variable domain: GAGVSQSPRYKVTKRGQDVALRCDPISGHVSLYWYRQALGQGPEFLTYFNYEAQQDKSGLPNDRFSAERPEGSISTLTIQRTEQRDSAMYRCASSFLGAGGTDTQYFGPGTRLTVL.

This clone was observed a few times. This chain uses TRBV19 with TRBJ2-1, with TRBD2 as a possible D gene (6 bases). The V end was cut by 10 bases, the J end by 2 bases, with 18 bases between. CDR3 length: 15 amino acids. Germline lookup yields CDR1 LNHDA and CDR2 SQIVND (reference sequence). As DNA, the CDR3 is TGTGCCACTCAGACGGGACTCTCAACCTACAATGAGCAGTTCTTC. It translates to CATQTGLSTYNEQFF.

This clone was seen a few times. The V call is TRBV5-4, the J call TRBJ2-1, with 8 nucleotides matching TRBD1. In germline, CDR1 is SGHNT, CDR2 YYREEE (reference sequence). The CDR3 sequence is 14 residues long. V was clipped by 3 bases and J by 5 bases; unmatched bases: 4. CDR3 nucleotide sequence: TGTGCCAGCAGCTGGGGACAGGTAAACAATGAGCAGTTCTTC. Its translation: CASSWGQVNNEQFF.